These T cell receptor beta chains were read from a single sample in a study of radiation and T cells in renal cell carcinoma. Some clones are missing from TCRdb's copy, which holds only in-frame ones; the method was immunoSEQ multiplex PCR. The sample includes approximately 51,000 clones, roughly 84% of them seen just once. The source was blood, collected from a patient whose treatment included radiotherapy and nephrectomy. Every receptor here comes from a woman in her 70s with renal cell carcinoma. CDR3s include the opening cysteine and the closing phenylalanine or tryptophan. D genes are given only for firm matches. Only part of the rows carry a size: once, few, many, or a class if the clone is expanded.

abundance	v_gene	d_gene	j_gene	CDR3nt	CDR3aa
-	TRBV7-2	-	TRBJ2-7	TGTGCCAGCAGCCCAGGCCAGAAGGCCTACGAGCAGTACTTC	CASSPGQKAYEQYF
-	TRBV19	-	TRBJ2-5	TGTGCCAGTAGTACAACTACAAGGGAGACCCAGTACTTC	CASSTTTRETQYF
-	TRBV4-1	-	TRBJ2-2	TGCGCCAGCAGCCAACAGCCGGGGGCGAACACCGGGGAGCTGTTTTTT	CASSQQPGANTGELFF
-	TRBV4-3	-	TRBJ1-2	TGCGCCAGCAGCCCAGGTCGGGGCGGGTACTATGGCTACACCTTC	CASSPGRGGYYGYTF
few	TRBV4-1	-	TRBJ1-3	TGCGCCAGCAGCCAAGGGCGAGTTAGAAACACCATATATTTT	CASSQGRVRNTIYF
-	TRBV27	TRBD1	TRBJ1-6	TGTGCCAGCAGTTTGGGGACAGGGCCCTCACCCCTCCACTTT	CASSLGTGPSPLHF
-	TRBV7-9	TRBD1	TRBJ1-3	TGTGCCAGCAGCTTCCAGGACAGGGCTGGAAACACCATATATTTT	CASSFQDRAGNTIYF
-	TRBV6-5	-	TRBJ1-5	TGTGCCAGCAGTGATGGCGGACCGGGGCCCCAGCATTTT	CASSDGGPGPQHF
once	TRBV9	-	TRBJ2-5	TGTGCCAGCAGCGAAGGAGACGGAGAGACCCAGTACTTC	CASSEGDGETQYF
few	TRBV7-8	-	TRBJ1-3	TGTGCCAGCAGCTTAGTTACCAGGAGCTCTGGAAACACCATATATTTT	CASSLVTRSSGNTIYF
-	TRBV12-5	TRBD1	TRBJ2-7	TGTGCTAGTGGATTAACAGGGGGTCGCGAGCAGTACTTC	CASGLTGGREQYF
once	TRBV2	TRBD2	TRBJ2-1	TGTGCCAGCAGTCCCCGGGGACTAGCGGGGACCTCCTACAATGAGCAGTTCTTC	CASSPRGLAGTSYNEQFF
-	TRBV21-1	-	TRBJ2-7	TGTGCCAGCAGCTTCCGACAGGGCTACGAGCAGTACTTC	CASSFRQGYEQYF
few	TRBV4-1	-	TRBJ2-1	TGCGCCAGCAGCCAGACCCACAATGAGCAGTTCTTC	CASSQTHNEQFF
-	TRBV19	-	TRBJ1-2	TGTGCCAGTCGTGTATCGGGGCTCGGCTATGGCTACACCTTC	CASRVSGLGYGYTF
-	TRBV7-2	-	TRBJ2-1	TGTGCCAGCAGCTTAGAAGGGACAAAGTACAATGAGCAGTTCTTC	CASSLEGTKYNEQFF
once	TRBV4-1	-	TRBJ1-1	TGCGCCAGCAGCCAGGGGGCATCGAACACTGAAGCTTTCTTT	CASSQGASNTEAFF
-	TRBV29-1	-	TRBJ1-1	TGCAGCGCGAAGCTTAACACTGAAGCTTTCTTT	CSAKLNTEAFF
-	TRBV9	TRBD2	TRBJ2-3	TGTGCCAGCACCGGGGGGGTTCGTGTGGATACGCAGTATTTT	CASTGGVRVDTQYF
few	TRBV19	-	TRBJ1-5	TGTGCCAGCTCGGACACCTTGAGTCAGCCCCAGCATTTT	CASSDTLSQPQHF
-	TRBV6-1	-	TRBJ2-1	-	CASSEGVAAGALFF
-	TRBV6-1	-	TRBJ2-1	TGTGCCAGCAGTGAAGCGTCGCTATCCTACAATGAGCAGTTCTTC	CASSEASLSYNEQFF
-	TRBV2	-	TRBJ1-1	TGTGCCAGCAGAAAAGAAGGGGCCTTGAACACTGAAGCTTTCTTT	CASRKEGALNTEAFF